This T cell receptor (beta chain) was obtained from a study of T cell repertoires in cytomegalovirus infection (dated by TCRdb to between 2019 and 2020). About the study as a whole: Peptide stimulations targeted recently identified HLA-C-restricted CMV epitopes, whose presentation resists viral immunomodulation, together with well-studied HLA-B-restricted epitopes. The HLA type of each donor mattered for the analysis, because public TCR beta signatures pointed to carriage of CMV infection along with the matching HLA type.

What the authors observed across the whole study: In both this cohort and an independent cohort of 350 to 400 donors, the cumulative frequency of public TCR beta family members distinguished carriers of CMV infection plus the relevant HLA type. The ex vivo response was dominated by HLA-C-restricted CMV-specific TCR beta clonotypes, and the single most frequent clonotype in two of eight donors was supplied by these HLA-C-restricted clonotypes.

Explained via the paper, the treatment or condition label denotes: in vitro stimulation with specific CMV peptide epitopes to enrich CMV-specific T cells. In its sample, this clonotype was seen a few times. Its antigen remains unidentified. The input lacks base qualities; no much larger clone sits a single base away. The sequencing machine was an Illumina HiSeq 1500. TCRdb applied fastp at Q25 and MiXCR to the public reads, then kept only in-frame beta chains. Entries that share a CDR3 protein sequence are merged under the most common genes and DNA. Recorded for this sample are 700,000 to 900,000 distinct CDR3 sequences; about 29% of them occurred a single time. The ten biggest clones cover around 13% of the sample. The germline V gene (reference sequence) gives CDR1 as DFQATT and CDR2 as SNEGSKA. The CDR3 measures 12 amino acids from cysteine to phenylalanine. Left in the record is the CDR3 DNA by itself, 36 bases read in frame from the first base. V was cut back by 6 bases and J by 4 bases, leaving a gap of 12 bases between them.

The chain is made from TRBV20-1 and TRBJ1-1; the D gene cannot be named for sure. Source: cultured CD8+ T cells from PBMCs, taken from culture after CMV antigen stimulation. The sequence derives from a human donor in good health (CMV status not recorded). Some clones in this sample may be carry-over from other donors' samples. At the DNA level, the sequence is TGCAGTGCGAAGAAGGGTGCCACTGAAGCTTTCTTT. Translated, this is CSAKKGATEAFF.